This T cell receptor (beta chain) is from a study of shared clonotypes between healthy human individuals (dated by TCRdb to about 2020). The study in broad terms: The cohort included a few men and a couple of women between 18 and 49 years of age. Libraries were prepared and TCR repertoires were sequenced by different laboratories using diverse techniques, in order to increase sequencing depth and limit assay-specific biases. For each donor, CD4 naive and CD4 memory were each run on three plates, CD8 naive on two plates, and CD8 memory on one plate. The study deeply sequenced blood TCR repertoires of several healthy adults to estimate repertoire size and the extent of clonotype sharing between individuals. Each donor's leukapheresis produced roughly between roughly 0.85 and 9.5 billion PBMCs.

Notes on this clone: The specificity of this receptor is unknown. The input lacks base qualities; no much larger clone sits a single base away.

Including the terminal cysteine and phenylalanine, the CDR3 comprises 14 residues. Left in the record is the CDR3 DNA by itself, 42 bases read in frame from the first base. The germline V gene (reference sequence) supplies CDR1 GTSNPN and CDR2 SVGIG. V and J lose 3 bases and 2 bases, and a span of 12 bases separates them. For the CD8 naive samples, CD45RO-negative cells were positively selected for CCR7, yielding a CD45RA+CCR7+ population from which TemRA cells were excluded. The donors were healthy, HIV-negative adults who had no recently reported acute infections or vaccinations. Every donor was a Caucasian adult residing in Nashville, Tennessee, USA. After blood collection by leukapheresis, PBMCs were isolated using Ficoll-Histopaque density gradient centrifugation and then cryopreserved in the vapor phase of liquid nitrogen. Analytical flow cytometry was used to check the purity and quantity of every magnetically sorted T cell population. Genomic DNA was isolated from every sorted fraction and measured by UV absorbance on a Nanodrop 2000c.

Study-wide conclusions, independent of this receptor: Even with the large sequencing depth, rarefaction of the sorted-subset datasets indicated that sequencing was incomplete. Sampling was restricted to blood, and TCR repertoires in tissue are likely to differ from TCR repertoires in blood. Pairwise subsampling indicated that sequencing depth was expected to affect the degree of clonotype sharing among donors. Because the study included a small number of donors, the genetic and exposure-history diversity represented was limited. Sharing across a few donors was observed for about 5% of naive CD4, around 3.5% of naive CD8, around 2.5% of memory CD4, and 0.4% of memory CD8 clonotypes. Higher generation probabilities were observed for clonotypes shared by all four sorted-subset donors than for non-shared clonotypes. Larger estimated clonotype richness was generally found for naive subsets than for memory subsets.

Using the deep immunoSEQ assay, TCR CDR3 regions were amplified from genomic DNA by multiplex PCR. For each cell subset, the extracted genomic DNA was distributed evenly across all wells of several immunoSEQ 96-well plates, and each plate served as one replicate. For sorted subsets, about 200 ng genomic DNA, equal to tens of thousands of T cell genomes, was loaded into each replicate PCR. The purified libraries were quantified using a Qubit 3.0 fluorometer, sized with a Bioanalyzer 2100, and then quantified again using the KAPA Library Quantification kit. A separate single-read 150-cycle Illumina NextSeq 550 flow cell was used to sequence each immunoSEQ 96-well plate. As for the original processing: Because the immunoSEQ output included only junctional sequences and no quality scores, the filtering could not be the same as the filtering used for full-length reads. To assign V/J genes and CDR3, sequences were annotated using PyIR, a Python wrapper for IgBLAST v1.9, with IMGT germline references. Reads with weak V/J assignments (E-value above 1e-6), missing CDR3, stop codons, out-of-frame junctions, or ambiguous translated residues were removed. V3J clonotypes were defined as sequences sharing an identical inferred V gene, J gene, and CDR3 amino acid sequence. Percentage overlap between repertoires was computed as shared unique clonotypes divided by the size of the smaller repertoire. Repertoire richness was assessed with RTK rarefaction, the Chao1 estimator, and Recon v2.1 estimates of unobserved clonotypes. Generation probabilities were computed with OLGA for all TCRbeta clonotypes obtained by the gDNA method from several donors. Entries here come from immuneACCESS through TCRdb and include only in-frame sequences with V and J called. Some clones fail to appear in such tables; in the studies checked, an unresolved V gene covers under half of the shortfall, and the cause of the remainder is unknown. V and J calls and clone size are copied from that table; D and trimming were computed from the DNA. The sample table shows about 1,800,000 clones, and approximately 95% are seen once. Approximately 1% of the sample is in the top ten clones.

The specimen was naive CD8+ T cells sorted from blood. Interpreted using the paper, the cell subset or site label stands for: CD45RA+CCR7+. The source of this sequence is a man between 18 and 35 years old in good health. In this chain, TRBV30 is recombined with TRBJ2-3; a confident D gene designation cannot be given. The DNA sequence reads TGTGCCTGGAGAATGGGGTTATTCACAGATACGCAGTATTTT. It translates as CAWRMGLFTDTQYF. Beyond the CDR3, the reference TRBV30 and TRBJ2-3 genes provide the residues; the full variable domain reads: SQTIHQWPATLVQPVGSPLSLECTVEGTSNPNLYWYRQAAGRGLQLLFYSVGIGQISSEVPQNLSASRPQDRQFILSSKKLLLSDSGFYLCAWRMGLFTDTQYFGPGTRLTVL.